This T cell receptor (beta chain) is drawn from a study of blood T cell repertoires in COVID-19. About the research overall: Acute and convalescent COVID-19 specimens originated in the United States, Italy and Spain. T cells, B-cell-depleted T cells, or PBMCs supplied cDNA or gDNA.

V lost 4 bases to trimming and J lost 4 bases; unmatched junction nucleotides: 7. The CDR3 is made up of 15 amino acids. Looked up from germline, CDR1 is PRHDT and CDR2 is FYEKMQ (reference sequence). In the authors' workflow: Counts of nucleated cells, estimated from reference gene primer amplification, were obtained. Profiling relied on immunoSEQ multiplex PCR, and the TCRdb table lists in-frame clones only, not all of them. That table supplies the V and J calls and clone size; D and trimming were determined from the DNA. The table includes under 200,000 clones, roughly 84% detected once. Sequencing input: peripheral blood. The TCR originated in a woman aged 80 or over with active or convalescent COVID-19. The rearrangement uses TRBV13 and TRBJ2-7, with TRBD2 matching 10 bases. The CDR3 DNA reads TGTGCCAGCAGCTCCCGAGCGGGGGGGATTTACGAGCAGTACTTC. It encodes CASSSRAGGIYEQYF.